The 25 T cell receptor beta chains reported below all come from one sample, sequenced in a study of blood T cell repertoires in COVID-19. Assay used: immunoSEQ multiplex PCR; TCRdb lists only in-frame clones, some missing. The profile shows fewer than 500,000 clones, around 90% of them singletons. Sequencing input: PBMCs or T cells enriched from blood (not recorded which). These receptors were taken from a woman between 18 and 30 years old with acute COVID-19.

The chain links TRBV24-1 to TRBJ2-2; 8 nucleotides match TRBD1. There are 17 residues in the CDR3. V gave up 3 bases and J gave up 0 bases; unmatched junction bases: 5. CDR1 is KGHDR, CDR2 SFDVKD, per germline. The CDR3: CATSDGQGDTNTGELFF. CDR3 DNA: TGTGCCACCAGTGATGGACAGGGCGACACGAACACCGGGGAGCTGTTTTTT.

This chain connects TRBV6-1 to TRBJ2-5; possibly TRBD1 for D (6 bases). Trimming left V 0 bases short and J 10 bases short, with 9 bases between. The CDR3 consists of 12 residues. Germline CDR1 and CDR2: MNHNS and SASEGT. The CDR3 sequence: CASSEAAQGQYF. In nucleotides, the CDR3 is TGTGCCAGCAGTGAAGCGGCACAGGGCCAGTACTTC.

The chain is built from TRBV7-6 and TRBJ1-4, with no clear D. This CDR3 is 16 amino acids long. The V gene lost 5 bases and the J gene lost 2 bases, with 15 bases spanning the gap. From germline, CDR1 is SGHVS and CDR2 FNYEAQ. In nucleotides, the CDR3 is TGTGCCAGCAGCACCGGTCTACAGAATACTAATGAAAAACTGTTTTTT. It codes for CASSTGLQNTNEKLFF.

The rearrangement joins TRBV21-1 to TRBJ2-1; TRBD2 is the table's D call, not checked against the DNA. TRBV21-1 is noted as a pseudogene. This CDR3 has 16 amino acids. CDR3 nucleotide sequence: TGTGCCAGCAGTCCGGCGGGGACTATTCCCTACAATGAGCAGTTCTTC. Translated, it gives CASSPAGTIPYNEQFF.

The V and J genes are TRBV15 and TRBJ2-3; 8 bases agree with TRBD2. The CDR3 runs to 15 residues. Germline V gives CDR1 LNHNV, CDR2 YYDKDF (reference sequence). With V trimmed by 5 bases and J by 8 bases, 12 bases remained unmatched. The CDR3 protein is CATSWEGRGGFTQYF. In DNA, the CDR3 is TGTGCCACCAGCTGGGAGGGACGGGGGGGCTTTACGCAGTATTTT. The full variable domain, with the rest looked up from reference TRBV15 and TRBJ2-3, is DAMVIQNPRYQVTQFGKPVTLSCSQTLNHNVMYWYQQKSSQAPKLLFHYYDKDFNNEADTPDNFQSRRPNTSFCFLDIRSPGLGDTAMYLCATSWEGRGGFTQYFGPGTRLTVL.

The V and J genes are TRBV5-6 and TRBJ2-1; 9 bases fit TRBD1. With V trimmed by 1 base and J by 6 bases, 8 bases remained unmatched. The CDR3 extends over 16 amino acids. Germline values: CDR1 SGHDT, CDR2 YYEEEE. The CDR3 is CASSLFRTGVRNEQFF. The CDR3, as DNA: TGTGCCAGCAGCTTGTTCAGGACAGGGGTCCGCAATGAGCAGTTCTTC.

The chain is built from TRBV28 and TRBJ1-2, with TRBD1 as a possible D gene (5 bases). Germline V CDR1 and CDR2: MDHEN, SYDVKM. Trimming stripped 7 bases from V and 4 bases from J, with 22 bases between. There are 16 residues in the CDR3. The CDR3 region is CASTLGGSPWGYGYTF. DNA of the CDR3: TGTGCCAGCACCTTGGGGGGGTCACCCTGGGGCTATGGCTACACCTTC.

The CDR3 region has the DNA TGTGCCAGCAGGCCTTCTAGCGGGGTCTACAATGAGCAGTTCTTC. Translating it yields CASRPSSGVYNEQFF. This rearrangement joins TRBV27 to TRBJ2-1; TRBD2 matches at 9 bases. V lost 6 bases to trimming and J lost 3 bases; unmatched junction nucleotides: 6. CDR1 MNHEY and CDR2 SMNVEV come from the germline V gene (reference sequence). This CDR3 region has 15 residues.

This clone came up a few times. The chain joins TRBV19 to TRBJ1-2, with 7 bases identical to TRBD1. CDR3 length: 16 residues. From germline, CDR1 is LNHDA and CDR2 SQIVND (reference sequence). The junction had 14 bases not matched to a gene; V was cut back by 7 bases and J by 3 bases. The CDR3, as DNA: TGTGCCAGTACCCACCTTACAGGGGCGACTGACTATGGCTACACCTTC. This translates into CASTHLTGATDYGYTF.

V gene TRBV4-1 combines with J gene TRBJ2-1, with 7 positions matching TRBD2. Germline-derived CDR1 and CDR2 are MGHRA and YSYEKL. V lost 4 bases to trimming and J lost 2 bases; unmatched junction nucleotides: 8. The CDR3 is 16 amino acids. CDR3 in amino acids: CASSPDWEGPYNEQFF. The CDR3 region has the DNA TGCGCCAGCAGCCCCGACTGGGAGGGACCCTACAATGAGCAGTTCTTC.

The chain couples TRBV19 to TRBJ2-7; the D gene is possibly TRBD2 (7 bases). Germline loops: CDR1 LNHDA, CDR2 SQIVND (reference sequence). V gave up 4 bases and J gave up 6 bases, with 13 bases separating them. The CDR3 runs 13 residues. The CDR3 bases are TGTGCCAGTAGTACTAGGGGGGGCTCCGAGCAGTACTTC. Its protein is CASSTRGGSEQYF.

This clone appeared a few times. The genes are TRBV18 and TRBJ1-1; 10 bases match TRBD1. Germline V gene lookup returns CDR1 KGHSH and CDR2 LQKENI. This CDR3 comprises 16 residues. Trimming removed 6 bases from V and 0 bases from J; junction bases left unmatched: 7. The chain's CDR3 is CASSLGQGLMNTEAFF. CDR3 nucleotides: TGTGCCAGCTCCCTGGGACAGGGGCTAATGAACACTGAAGCTTTCTTT.

A single count supports this clone. This rearrangement joins TRBV13 to TRBJ1-2; a possible D gene is TRBD1 (6 bases). Deletions cut 6 bases from V and 1 base from J, with 12 bases between. CDR3 size: 14 residues. From germline, CDR1 is PRHDT and CDR2 FYEKMQ (reference sequence). The CDR3 DNA reads TGTGCCAGCAGTCCACAGGGCTTTAACTATGGCTACACCTTC. It encodes CASSPQGFNYGYTF.

The chain carries TRBV7-9 and TRBJ2-3; no clear D gene. Germline assignment: CDR1 SEHNR and CDR2 FQNEAQ (reference sequence). CDR3 size: 16 residues. Trimming shortened V by 2 bases and J by 0 bases, and 12 bases separated the two germline ends. Written as DNA, the CDR3 is TGTGCCAGCAGCTTAAGAGCAGGTACTAGCACAGATACGCAGTATTTT. Residues: CASSLRAGTSTDTQYF.

The sample holds one count of this clone. The rearrangement joins TRBV11-2 to TRBJ2-4, with 8 bases that match TRBD1. V shed 5 bases and J 8 bases; nucleotides not matched to a gene: 5. Per germline, CDR1 SGHAT and CDR2 FQNNGV. The CDR3 length is 13 residues. The CDR3 is CASSRDRGDIQYF. The CDR3 DNA is TGTGCCAGCAGCCGAGACAGGGGTGACATTCAGTACTTC.

The chain has TRBV6-5 and TRBJ1-2; 9 nucleotides agree with TRBD1. CDR1 and CDR2 (germline): MNHEY, SVGAGI. The CDR3 runs 15 residues. V shed 4 bases and J 3 bases; nucleotides not matched to a gene: 6. CDR3 amino acids: CASSFTGGHDYGYTF. For the CDR3, the DNA is TGTGCCAGCAGTTTCACAGGGGGCCATGACTATGGCTACACCTTC.

V and J are TRBV11-2 and TRBJ2-2, with 8 bases matching TRBD2. V shed 4 bases and J 1 base; nucleotides not matched to a gene: 5. CDR3 length: 16 residues. Per the germline V gene, CDR1 is SGHAT and CDR2 is FQNNGV. The CDR3 DNA reads as TGTGCCAGCAGCTCAACTAGCGGAGTGAACACCGGGGAGCTGTTTTTT. The encoded protein is CASSSTSGVNTGELFF.

This chain uses TRBV27 with TRBJ2-5, with 7 bases aligning to TRBD2. Trimming removed 5 bases from V and 5 bases from J; junction bases left unmatched: 8. Germline V gene lookup returns CDR1 MNHEY and CDR2 SMNVEV (reference sequence). The CDR3 extends over 14 amino acids. Written as DNA, the CDR3 is TGTGCCAGCAGTAAGCTGGGGGGGAGTGAGACCCAGTACTTC. It yields the protein CASSKLGGSETQYF.

The genes are TRBV6-5 and TRBJ2-7, with D tentatively TRBD2 (6 bases). Per germline, CDR1 MNHEY and CDR2 SVGAGI. The CDR3 loop spans 14 amino acids. V was clipped by 3 bases and J by 9 bases, with 18 bases between them. CDR3: CASSYGQGAGRQYF. The CDR3 bases are TGTGCCAGCAGTTATGGGCAGGGCGCCGGGAGGCAGTACTTC.

The genes are TRBV6-5 and TRBJ2-7; 8 nucleotides agree with TRBD2. CDR3 length equals 12 residues. Unmatched junction bases numbered 7, after V lost 6 bases and J lost 9 bases. CDR1 is MNHEY, CDR2 SVGAGI, per germline. CDR3 nucleotide sequence: TGTGCCAGCAGCGGGACTAGTATATGGCAGTACTTC. As protein: CASSGTSIWQYF.

J is TRBJ2-7 and V is TRBV3-1 (or the pseudogene TRBV3-2); 9 bases are shared with TRBD1. This CDR3 comprises 15 residues. With 4 bases clipped from V and 1 base from J, the junction kept 5 bases outside the gene matches. In germline, CDR1 is LGHDT, CDR2 YNNKEL (reference sequence). The CDR3 loop reads CASSRPGQGSYEQYF. The CDR3 DNA reads TGTGCCAGCAGCCGACCGGGACAGGGATCCTACGAGCAGTACTTC.

The chain joins TRBV24-1 to TRBJ2-1; D possibly corresponds to TRBD2 (6 bases). V shed 5 bases and J shed 4 bases, with 17 bases lying between them. The CDR3 consists of 16 residues. The germline V gene encodes CDR1 KGHDR and CDR2 SFDVKD. CDR3 protein: CATSGGVGETYNEQFF. CDR3 coding DNA: TGTGCCACCAGTGGGGGGGTGGGGGAGACTTACAATGAGCAGTTCTTC.

The chain joins TRBV6-2 or TRBV6-3 to TRBJ2-3; D is possibly TRBD1 (5 bases). CDR1 is MNHEY, CDR2 SVGEGT, per germline. V was shortened by 6 bases and J by 3 bases, with 10 bases between the two germline ends. This CDR3 contains 13 residues. The CDR3 sequence is CASSSRQTDTQYF. The CDR3, as DNA: TGTGCCAGCAGCTCCCGACAGACAGATACGCAGTATTTT.

The gene calls are TRBV18 and TRBJ2-2, with 12 nucleotides matching TRBD1. There are 16 residues in the CDR3. Losses at the gene ends were 2 bases for V and 7 bases for J; bases not matched to a gene: 5. CDR1 and CDR2 (germline): KGHSH, LQKENI. The CDR3 DNA sequence: TGTGCCAGCTCACCAGGCGGGACAGGGGGCAACGGGGAGCTGTTTTTT. Its translation: CASSPGGTGGNGELFF.

This clone was recorded a few times. The V and J genes are TRBV29-1 and TRBJ1-1; 11 positions agree with TRBD1. The V gene end was trimmed by 5 bases and the J gene end by 6 bases; junction bases not matched to a gene: 14. The CDR3 sequence is 16 residues long. Per germline, CDR1 SQVTM and CDR2 ANQGSEA. CDR3 nucleotide sequence: TGCAGCGTTAAACTCCGGGACAGGGGGAAATGGGCTGAAGCTTTCTTT. It codes for CSVKLRDRGKWAEAFF.